This is a list of T cell receptor beta chains from one sample in a study of glioma-infiltrating T cells. Using its own MiXCR run on the multiplex PCR reads, TCRdb lists one record per CDR3 protein. Of more than 95,000 distinct CDR3 sequences in the sample, about 28% were seen once. The specimen sequenced was glioma tissue, nonneoplastic brain tissue, or PBMCs (not recorded which). The receptors come from a human donor with low-grade glioma or glioblastoma, undergoing nonglioma brain surgery, or in good health (not recorded which). Both conserved end residues are part of each CDR3. A D gene is named only where the DNA matches it firmly. Where a row states a size, it is once, few, many or the class of an expanded clone; other rows omit it.

D gene: -; V gene: TRBV20-1; J gene: TRBJ1-5; clone size: many; CDR3 DNA: TGCAGTGCCCCTTCGCAGGGTCGGAGGGTCAATCAGCCCCAGCATTTT; CDR3 protein: CSAPSQGRRVNQPQHF
D gene: -; V gene: TRBV2; J gene: TRBJ2-2; clone size: few; CDR3 DNA: TGTGCCAGCAGTGGGCAGGACACCGGGGAGCTGTTTTTT; CDR3 protein: CASSGQDTGELFF
D gene: -; V gene: TRBV5-4; J gene: TRBJ2-5; clone size: -; CDR3 DNA: TGTGCCAGCAGCTTGTCAGGGGCTCGAAAGACCCAGTACTTC; CDR3 protein: CASSLSGARKTQYF
D gene: -; V gene: TRBV20-1; J gene: TRBJ1-3; clone size: many; CDR3 DNA: TGCAGTGCTAGTCTGAGCTCTGGAAACACCATATATTTT; CDR3 protein: CSASLSSGNTIYF
D gene: TRBD1; V gene: TRBV5-4; J gene: TRBJ2-7; clone size: few; CDR3 DNA: TGTGCCAGCAGCATTTGGGACAGGGCCTACGAGCAGTACTTC; CDR3 protein: CASSIWDRAYEQYF
D gene: TRBD1; V gene: TRBV20-1; J gene: TRBJ1-2; clone size: many; CDR3 DNA: TGCAGTGCGGTGCGACAGGGGGCACCGGATGGCTACACCTTC; CDR3 protein: CSAVRQGAPDGYTF
D gene: -; V gene: TRBV28; J gene: TRBJ2-4; clone size: few; CDR3 DNA: TGTGCCAGCAGTCGATCCTTCCAGGGGACCAAAAACATTCAGTACTTC; CDR3 protein: CASSRSFQGTKNIQYF
D gene: TRBD2; V gene: TRBV12-3/TRBV12-4; J gene: TRBJ2-5; clone size: -; CDR3 DNA: TGTGCCAGCAGCGGGACTAGCGGGGGGGGGGAGACCCAGTACTTC; CDR3 protein: CASSGTSGGGETQYF
D gene: -; V gene: TRBV2; J gene: TRBJ2-5; clone size: many; CDR3 DNA: TGTGCCAGCAGGAAGGACATACCAGAGACCCAGTACTTC; CDR3 protein: CASRKDIPETQYF
D gene: -; V gene: TRBV2; J gene: TRBJ1-6; clone size: few; CDR3 DNA: TGTGCCAGCAATAAGGGCGAGGGGTCACCCCTCCACTTT; CDR3 protein: CASNKGEGSPLHF
D gene: -; V gene: TRBV7-2; J gene: TRBJ1-1; clone size: many; CDR3 DNA: TGTGCCAGCAGCTTAGGACAGATAAACACTGAAGCTTTCTTT; CDR3 protein: CASSLGQINTEAFF
D gene: -; V gene: TRBV18; J gene: TRBJ1-1; clone size: -; CDR3 DNA: TGTGCCACCCGGGACGGTCTGAACACTGAAGCTTTCTTT; CDR3 protein: CATRDGLNTEAFF
D gene: -; V gene: TRBV3-1; J gene: TRBJ1-3; clone size: few; CDR3 DNA: TGTGCCAGCAGTCTAGGGGGGACATACTCTGGAAACACCATATATTTT; CDR3 protein: CASSLGGTYSGNTIYF
D gene: TRBD1; V gene: TRBV5-4; J gene: TRBJ2-4; clone size: few; CDR3 DNA: TGTGCCAGCAGCTTGACAGGGGGCATGAACATTCAGTACTTC; CDR3 protein: CASSLTGGMNIQYF
D gene: TRBD2; V gene: TRBV7-2; J gene: TRBJ2-1; clone size: -; CDR3 DNA: TGTGCCAGCAGCCTCCAAAAAATAGCGGGTAGCTCCTACAATGAGCAGTTCTTC; CDR3 protein: CASSLQKIAGSSYNEQFF
D gene: -; V gene: TRBV3-1; J gene: TRBJ2-7; clone size: many; CDR3 DNA: TGTGCCAGCGGGGGGACCTCCTACGAGCAGTACTTC; CDR3 protein: CASGGTSYEQYF
D gene: -; V gene: TRBV4-3; J gene: TRBJ1-2; clone size: many; CDR3 DNA: TGCGCCAGCAGCCTCCCCTCCGGGGGCTACACCTTC; CDR3 protein: CASSLPSGGYTF
D gene: -; V gene: TRBV4-3; J gene: TRBJ1-2; clone size: many; CDR3 DNA: TGCGCCAGCAGCCAATTCGGGGGTGACTATGGCTACACCTTC; CDR3 protein: CASSQFGGDYGYTF
D gene: -; V gene: TRBV7-2; J gene: TRBJ2-7; clone size: many; CDR3 DNA: TGTGCCAGCAGCCAAAGGGTGGTCTACGAGCAGTACTTC; CDR3 protein: CASSQRVVYEQYF
D gene: TRBD1; V gene: TRBV3-1; J gene: TRBJ2-3; clone size: -; CDR3 DNA: TGTGCCAGAAGCCCCGACAGGGGTGTGGTGGCAGATACGCAGTATTTT; CDR3 protein: CARSPDRGVVADTQYF
D gene: -; V gene: TRBV14; J gene: TRBJ1-2; clone size: once; CDR3 DNA: TGTGCCAGCAGCCAAGGTCCTACTCTCTCTCGCTACTCCTTC; CDR3 protein: CASSQGPTLSRYSF
D gene: -; V gene: TRBV11-3; J gene: TRBJ2-5; clone size: -; CDR3 DNA: TGTGCCAGCAACGCCCGGACATGGGATGAACAGTACTTC; CDR3 protein: CASNARTWDEQYF
D gene: TRBD2; V gene: TRBV4-1; J gene: TRBJ2-1; clone size: -; CDR3 DNA: TGCGCCAGCAGCCAAGACATAGCGGGGGGGAACAATGAGCAGTTCTTC; CDR3 protein: CASSQDIAGGNNEQFF
D gene: TRBD2; V gene: TRBV6-1; J gene: TRBJ2-3; clone size: many; CDR3 DNA: TGTGCCAGCAGTGAAGGGGCCCTAGCGGGGGGCACAGATACGCAGTATTTT; CDR3 protein: CASSEGALAGGTDTQYF
D gene: TRBD1; V gene: TRBV6-1; J gene: TRBJ2-2; clone size: many; CDR3 DNA: TGTGCCAGCAGTCGCACAGGGGTCCAGAGCAGGGAGCTGTTTTTT; CDR3 protein: CASSRTGVQSRELFF
D gene: TRBD1; V gene: TRBV27; J gene: TRBJ2-1; clone size: -; CDR3 DNA: TGTGCCAGCACCGTCACAGGGGAAAATGAGCAGTTCTTC; CDR3 protein: CASTVTGENEQFF
D gene: TRBD2; V gene: TRBV20-1; J gene: TRBJ2-1; clone size: many; CDR3 DNA: TGCAGTGCCGGACTAGCGGGGTTATACAATGAGCAGTTCTTC; CDR3 protein: CSAGLAGLYNEQFF
D gene: -; V gene: TRBV7-9; J gene: TRBJ2-1; clone size: -; CDR3 DNA: TGTGCCAGCAGCTTAGAGGTTGGGACTCTGGCCTACAATGAGCAGTTCTTC; CDR3 protein: CASSLEVGTLAYNEQFF
D gene: -; V gene: TRBV15; J gene: TRBJ1-5; clone size: many; CDR3 DNA: TGTGCCACCAGCAGAGGAACAACGGGGAACAATCAGCCCCAGCATTTT; CDR3 protein: CATSRGTTGNNQPQHF
D gene: -; V gene: TRBV10-3; J gene: TRBJ2-2; clone size: few; CDR3 DNA: TGTGCCATCAGTGAAAGTGTGGGGGCGAACACCGGGGAGCTGTTTTTT; CDR3 protein: CAISESVGANTGELFF
D gene: -; V gene: TRBV12-3/TRBV12-4; J gene: TRBJ2-3; clone size: many; CDR3 DNA: TGTGCCAGCTTGTGGACGGCTCGGTCAGATACGCAGTATTTT; CDR3 protein: CASLWTARSDTQYF
D gene: -; V gene: TRBV20-1; J gene: TRBJ1-2; clone size: many; CDR3 DNA: TGCAGTGCTAGTTACTTGGACAGCAGCAATGGCTACACCTTC; CDR3 protein: CSASYLDSSNGYTF
D gene: TRBD2; V gene: TRBV7-9; J gene: TRBJ2-7; clone size: -; CDR3 DNA: TGTGCCAGCGGAAAAGCGGGGGGGAGCTCCTACGAGCAGTACTTC; CDR3 protein: CASGKAGGSSYEQYF
D gene: -; V gene: TRBV27; J gene: TRBJ2-7; clone size: many; CDR3 DNA: TGTGCCACCGCCCGGGGTGGGGGGGCCACCTACGAGCAGTACTTC; CDR3 protein: CATARGGGATYEQYF
D gene: -; V gene: TRBV29-1; J gene: TRBJ1-1; clone size: -; CDR3 DNA: TGCAGCGCAGGACAGATGAACACTGAAGCTTTCTTT; CDR3 protein: CSAGQMNTEAFF
D gene: -; V gene: TRBV20-1; J gene: TRBJ2-3; clone size: -; CDR3 DNA: TGCAGTGCTGCCCCCGCCAGCGGACGCACAGATACGCAGTATTTT; CDR3 protein: CSAAPASGRTDTQYF
D gene: -; V gene: TRBV2; J gene: TRBJ1-5; clone size: many; CDR3 DNA: TGTGCCAGCAGTGGAAGCAATCAGCCCCAGCATTTT; CDR3 protein: CASSGSNQPQHF
D gene: -; V gene: TRBV2; J gene: TRBJ2-3; clone size: many; CDR3 DNA: TGTGCCAGCAGTGACTCGCGGGGAGGCACAGATACGCAGTATTTT; CDR3 protein: CASSDSRGGTDTQYF
D gene: -; V gene: TRBV27; J gene: TRBJ2-7; clone size: many; CDR3 DNA: TGTGCCAGCAGTTTAGGACACCAGCCCTACGAGCAGTACTTC; CDR3 protein: CASSLGHQPYEQYF